The sequence of this T cell receptor beta chain was determined in a study of OX40 agonist ivuxolimab in advanced cancers. Notes on this clone: The antigen remains undetermined.

V was shortened by 0 bases and J by 3 bases, with 9 bases between the two germline ends. Germline values: CDR1 SEHNR, CDR2 FQNEAQ (reference sequence). This CDR3 is 15 amino acids long. Findings and limits, study-wide: Relative to CD4+ cells, CD8+ T cells on average had more expanded clones.

Generated by immunoSEQ multiplex PCR, the TCRdb table keeps only in-frame clones and is missing some. The sample holds 52,000 or so clones, 93% seen once. This sequence originates from an adult with an advanced solid tumor such as melanoma, head and neck, liver or kidney cancer. This chain joins TRBV7-9 and TRBJ2-1; D tentatively reads TRBD1 or TRBD2 (5 bases each). Sequencing used CD4+ or CD8+ T cells sorted from blood, obtained in a trial of the OX40 agonist ivuxolimab. CDR3 DNA: TGTGCCAGCAGCTTAGCCGTGGGGGTCTACAATGAGCAGTTCTTC. It specifies CASSLAVGVYNEQFF.